The 6 T cell receptor beta chains given below trace back to one sample, sequenced in a study of blood T cell repertoires in COVID-19 (dated by TCRdb to between 2020 and 2021). The method was the immunoSEQ multiplex PCR assay. In TCRdb, the immuneACCESS table is reduced to in-frame sequences with V and J assigned. These tables do not hold every clone; where another copy was compared, an unresolved V gene accounts for under half, and the others remain unexplained. The sample has 100,000 or so clones on record, more than 75% of them singletons. 2.1% of the sample rests with the top ten. Sequenced input: peripheral blood. The receptors derive from a human donor in a cohort sampled during active COVID-19.

The chain is built from TRBV24-1 and TRBJ2-1; TRBD2 matches at 8 bases. The CDR3 loop spans 14 amino acids. Losses at the gene ends were 5 bases for V and 8 bases for J; bases not matched to a gene: 7. CDR1 and CDR2 (germline): KGHDR, SFDVKD. CDR3 residues: CATSARREVDEQFF. CDR3 nucleotides: TGTGCCACCAGTGCGAGGCGGGAGGTCGATGAGCAGTTCTTC.

The chain couples TRBV7-3 to TRBJ1-1, with D unresolved. V shed 2 bases and J shed 1 base, with 8 bases lying between them. The CDR3 spans 14 residues. Germline-derived CDR1 and CDR2 are SGHTA and FQGTGA. The CDR3 DNA follows: TGTGCCAGCAGCTTAGAGGGAGAGAACACTGAAGCTTTCTTT. Amino acid sequence: CASSLEGENTEAFF.

This rearrangement joins TRBV5-1 to TRBJ1-1; D uncertain. CDR1 and CDR2 (germline): SGHRS, YFSETQ. The CDR3 totals 15 residues. Trimming took off 1 base at V and 3 bases at J, with 13 bases between the two ends. Here the CDR3 DNA reads TGCGCCAGCAGCTTGTTTGGGTCGGGTGACACTGAAGCTTTCTTT. It specifies CASSLFGSGDTEAFF.

The chain links TRBV13 to TRBJ2-5, with a possible D match to TRBD1 (6 bases). With 3 bases removed from V and 2 bases from J, the gap between germline ends came to 7 bases. The germline V gene encodes CDR1 PRHDT and CDR2 FYEKMQ (reference sequence). The CDR3 has 13 residues. CDR3 amino acids: CASSFRGQETQYF. The CDR3 nucleotides read TGTGCCAGCAGCTTCAGGGGTCAAGAGACCCAGTACTTC.

The genes are TRBV12-3 or TRBV12-4 and TRBJ1-1; 7 bases fit TRBD1. J gave up 4 bases and V 6 bases, and 5 bases lay outside the gene matches. The CDR3 spans 13 residues. This CDR3 reads CASSSQGFTEAFF. The CDR3 DNA follows: TGTGCCAGCAGCTCACAGGGGTTCACTGAAGCTTTCTTT.

The gene calls are TRBV7-9 and TRBJ1-1; D may be TRBD1 (5 bases). Germline V CDR1 and CDR2: SEHNR, FQNEAQ (reference sequence). V shed 1 base and J shed 5 bases, with 11 bases lying between them. The CDR3 is 14 amino acids. The CDR3 DNA follows: TGTGCCAGCAGCTTAGAAGGGGTTTCGACTGAAGCTTTCTTT. This gives the protein CASSLEGVSTEAFF. Full variable domain (outside the CDR3, taken from reference TRBV7-9 and TRBJ1-1): DTGVSQNPRHKITKRGQNVTFRCDPISEHNRLYWYRQTLGQGPEFLTYFQNEAQLEKSRLLSDRFSAERPKGSFSTLEIQRTEQGDSAMYLCASSLEGVSTEAFFGQGTRLTVV.